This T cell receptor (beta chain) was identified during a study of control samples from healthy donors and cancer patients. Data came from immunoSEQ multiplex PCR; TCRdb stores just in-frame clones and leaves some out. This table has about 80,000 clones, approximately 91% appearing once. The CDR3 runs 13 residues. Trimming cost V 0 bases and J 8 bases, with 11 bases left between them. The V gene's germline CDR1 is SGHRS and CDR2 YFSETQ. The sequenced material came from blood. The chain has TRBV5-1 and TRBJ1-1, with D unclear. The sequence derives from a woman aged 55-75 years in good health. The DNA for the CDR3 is TGCGCCAGCAGCTTGGCCCCCATGGACGAAGCTTTCTTT. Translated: CASSLAPMDEAFF.